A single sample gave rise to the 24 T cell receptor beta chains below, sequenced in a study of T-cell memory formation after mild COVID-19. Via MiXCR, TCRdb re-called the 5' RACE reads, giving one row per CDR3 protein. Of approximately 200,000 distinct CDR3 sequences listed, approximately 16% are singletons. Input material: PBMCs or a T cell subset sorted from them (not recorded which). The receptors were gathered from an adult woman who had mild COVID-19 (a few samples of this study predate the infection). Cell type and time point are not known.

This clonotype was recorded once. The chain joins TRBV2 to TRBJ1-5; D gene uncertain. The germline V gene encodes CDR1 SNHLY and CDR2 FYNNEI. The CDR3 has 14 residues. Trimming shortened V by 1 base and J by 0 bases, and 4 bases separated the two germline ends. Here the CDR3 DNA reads TGTGCCAGCAGTGAAGGCAGTAGCAATCAGCCCCAGCATTTT. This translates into CASSEGSSNQPQHF.

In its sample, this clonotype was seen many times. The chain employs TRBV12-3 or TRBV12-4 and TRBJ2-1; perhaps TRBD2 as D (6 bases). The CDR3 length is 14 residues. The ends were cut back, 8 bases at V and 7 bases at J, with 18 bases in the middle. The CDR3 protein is CASHGASAKNEQFF. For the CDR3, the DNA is TGTGCCAGCCATGGGGCTAGCGCAAAAAATGAGCAGTTCTTC.

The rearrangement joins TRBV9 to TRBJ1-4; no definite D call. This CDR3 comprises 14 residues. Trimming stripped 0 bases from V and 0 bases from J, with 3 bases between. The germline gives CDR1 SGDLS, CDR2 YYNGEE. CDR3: CASSVATTNEKLFF. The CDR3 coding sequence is TGTGCCAGCAGCGTAGCCACAACTAATGAAAAACTGTTTTTT.

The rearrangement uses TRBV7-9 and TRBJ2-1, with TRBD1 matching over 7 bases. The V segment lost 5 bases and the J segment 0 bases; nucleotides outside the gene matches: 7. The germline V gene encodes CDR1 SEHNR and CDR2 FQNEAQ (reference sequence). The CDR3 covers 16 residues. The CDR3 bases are TGTGCCAGCAGCCCCATCAGGGGGAGCTCCTACAATGAGCAGTTCTTC. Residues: CASSPIRGSSYNEQFF. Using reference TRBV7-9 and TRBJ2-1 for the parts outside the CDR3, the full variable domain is DTGVSQNPRHKITKRGQNVTFRCDPISEHNRLYWYRQTLGQGPEFLTYFQNEAQLEKSRLLSDRFSAERPKGSFSTLEIQRTEQGDSAMYLCASSPIRGSSYNEQFFGPGTRLTVL.

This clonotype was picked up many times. The CDR3 DNA sequence: TGCGCCAGCAGCCTCGGACTAGCGGGAGGAACAGATACGCAGTATTTT. Protein: CASSLGLAGGTDTQYF. This chain uses TRBV5-1 with TRBJ2-3, with 14 bases aligning to TRBD2. The ends lost 4 bases at V and 3 bases at J; junction bases unmatched: 4. This CDR3 has 16 residues. CDR1 SGHRS and CDR2 YFSETQ come from the germline V gene.

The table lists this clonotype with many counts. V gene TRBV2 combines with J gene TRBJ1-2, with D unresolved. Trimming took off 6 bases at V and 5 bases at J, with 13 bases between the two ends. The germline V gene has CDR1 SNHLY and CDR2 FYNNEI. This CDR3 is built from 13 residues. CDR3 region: CASSPSPVYGYTF. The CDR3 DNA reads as TGTGCCAGCAGCCCCAGTCCGGTTTATGGCTACACCTTC.

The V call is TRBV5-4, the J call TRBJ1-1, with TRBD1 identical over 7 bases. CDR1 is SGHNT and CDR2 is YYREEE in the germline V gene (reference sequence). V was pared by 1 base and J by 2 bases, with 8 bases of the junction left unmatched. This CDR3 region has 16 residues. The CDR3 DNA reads TGTGCCAGCAGCTTGATCTTCGGGACAGACAACACTGAAGCTTTCTTT. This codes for CASSLIFGTDNTEAFF.

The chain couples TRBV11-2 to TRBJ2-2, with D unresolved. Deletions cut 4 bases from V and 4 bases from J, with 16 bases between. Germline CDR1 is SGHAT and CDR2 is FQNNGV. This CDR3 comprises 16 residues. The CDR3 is CASSSPVSGVTGELFF. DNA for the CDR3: TGTGCCAGCAGCTCTCCGGTTTCTGGGGTCACCGGGGAGCTGTTTTTT.

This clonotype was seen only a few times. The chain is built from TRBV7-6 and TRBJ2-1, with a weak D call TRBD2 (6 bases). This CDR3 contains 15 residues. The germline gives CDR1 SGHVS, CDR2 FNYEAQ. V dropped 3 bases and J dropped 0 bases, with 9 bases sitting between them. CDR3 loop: CASSLYGSSYNEQFF. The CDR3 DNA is TGTGCCAGCAGCTTGTACGGGAGCTCCTACAATGAGCAGTTCTTC.

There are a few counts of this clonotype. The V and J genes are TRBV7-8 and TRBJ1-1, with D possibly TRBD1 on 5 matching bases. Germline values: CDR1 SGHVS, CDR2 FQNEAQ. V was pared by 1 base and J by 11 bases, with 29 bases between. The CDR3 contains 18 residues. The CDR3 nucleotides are TGTGCCAGCAGCTTAGTTGCGGGGACCTCGGGCTCGCCACCAAGGGCTTTCTTT. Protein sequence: CASSLVAGTSGSPPRAFF.

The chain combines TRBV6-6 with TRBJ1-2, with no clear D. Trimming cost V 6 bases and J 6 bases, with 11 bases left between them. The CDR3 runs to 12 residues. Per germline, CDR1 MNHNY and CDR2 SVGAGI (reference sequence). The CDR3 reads CASSTLEDGYTF. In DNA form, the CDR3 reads TGTGCCAGCAGCACCCTGGAGGATGGCTACACCTTC.

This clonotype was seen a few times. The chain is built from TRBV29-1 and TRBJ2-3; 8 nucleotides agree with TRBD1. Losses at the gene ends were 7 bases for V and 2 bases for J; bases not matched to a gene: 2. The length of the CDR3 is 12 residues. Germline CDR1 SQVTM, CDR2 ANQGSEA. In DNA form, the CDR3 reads TGCAGCGGACAGGGGACCACAGATACGCAGTATTTT. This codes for CSGQGTTDTQYF.

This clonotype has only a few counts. CDR3 residues: CASSQLNEQFF. The CDR3 DNA reads TGTGCCAGCAGCCAGCTCAATGAGCAGTTCTTC. The chain recombines TRBV7-9 with TRBJ2-1; no clear D. The CDR3 consists of 11 residues. The ends were cut back, 5 bases at V and 6 bases at J, with 5 bases in the middle. Germline CDR1 reads SEHNR; CDR2 reads FQNEAQ (reference sequence).

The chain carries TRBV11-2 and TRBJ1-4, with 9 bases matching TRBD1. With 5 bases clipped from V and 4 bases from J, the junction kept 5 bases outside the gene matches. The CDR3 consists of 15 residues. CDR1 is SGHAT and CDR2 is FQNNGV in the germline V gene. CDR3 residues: CASSTNRGLNEKLFF. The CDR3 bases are TGTGCCAGCAGCACCAACAGGGGGCTTAATGAAAAACTGTTTTTT.

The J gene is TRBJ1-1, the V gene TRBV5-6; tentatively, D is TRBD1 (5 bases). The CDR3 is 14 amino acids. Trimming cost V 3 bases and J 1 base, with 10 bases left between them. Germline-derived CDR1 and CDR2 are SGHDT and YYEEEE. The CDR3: CASSYRTPNTEAFF. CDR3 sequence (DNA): TGTGCCAGCAGCTACCGGACACCGAACACTGAAGCTTTCTTT.

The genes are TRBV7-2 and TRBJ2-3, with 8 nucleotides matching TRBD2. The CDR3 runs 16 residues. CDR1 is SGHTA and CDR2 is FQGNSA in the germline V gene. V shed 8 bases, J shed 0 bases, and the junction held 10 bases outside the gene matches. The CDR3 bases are TGTGCCAGCTCTCCGGGGGGGGGCCCTAGCACAGATACGCAGTATTTT. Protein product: CASSPGGGPSTDTQYF.

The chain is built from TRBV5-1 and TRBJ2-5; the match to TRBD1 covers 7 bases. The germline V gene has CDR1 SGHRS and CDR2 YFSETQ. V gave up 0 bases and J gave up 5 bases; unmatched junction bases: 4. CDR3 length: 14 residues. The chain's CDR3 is CASSLERGRETQYF. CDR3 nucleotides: TGCGCCAGCAGCTTGGAGAGGGGGCGGGAGACCCAGTACTTC.

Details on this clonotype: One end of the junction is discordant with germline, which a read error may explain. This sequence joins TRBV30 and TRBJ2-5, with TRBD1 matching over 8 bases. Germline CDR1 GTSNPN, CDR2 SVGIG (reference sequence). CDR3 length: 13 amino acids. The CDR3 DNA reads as TGTGCCGGGAGCAGGGGGCTTGATGAGACCCAGTACTTC. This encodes CAGSRGLDETQYF.

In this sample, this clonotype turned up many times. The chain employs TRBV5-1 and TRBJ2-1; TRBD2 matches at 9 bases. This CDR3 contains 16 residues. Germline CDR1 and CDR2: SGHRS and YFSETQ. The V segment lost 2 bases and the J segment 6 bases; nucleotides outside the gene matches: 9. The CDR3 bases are TGCGCCAGCAGCTTCGGTCTAGCGGGAAAAGTCAATGAGCAGTTCTTC. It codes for CASSFGLAGKVNEQFF.

CDR3 protein: CASSSNDEQFF. The CDR3 region has the DNA TGTGCCAGCAGCTCAAACGATGAGCAGTTCTTC. This chain joins TRBV7-9 and TRBJ2-1; D unclear. Deletions cut 4 bases from V and 8 bases from J, with 6 bases between. The CDR3 is 11 amino acids. Germline V lookup: CDR1 SEHNR, CDR2 FQNEAQ (reference sequence).

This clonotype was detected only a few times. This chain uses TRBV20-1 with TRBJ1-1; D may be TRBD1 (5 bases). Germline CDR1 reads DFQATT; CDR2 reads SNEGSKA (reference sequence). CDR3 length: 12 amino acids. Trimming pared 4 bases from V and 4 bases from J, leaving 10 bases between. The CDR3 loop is CSAKQGTTEAFF. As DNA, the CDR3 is TGCAGTGCTAAGCAGGGAACCACTGAAGCTTTCTTT.

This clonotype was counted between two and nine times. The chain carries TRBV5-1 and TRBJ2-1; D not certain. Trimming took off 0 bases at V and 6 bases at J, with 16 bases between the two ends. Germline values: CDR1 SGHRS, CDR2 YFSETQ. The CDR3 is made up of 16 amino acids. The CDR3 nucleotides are TGCGCCAGCAGCTTGGGGCTAGATAGGCATGGCAATGAGCAGTTCTTC. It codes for CASSLGLDRHGNEQFF.

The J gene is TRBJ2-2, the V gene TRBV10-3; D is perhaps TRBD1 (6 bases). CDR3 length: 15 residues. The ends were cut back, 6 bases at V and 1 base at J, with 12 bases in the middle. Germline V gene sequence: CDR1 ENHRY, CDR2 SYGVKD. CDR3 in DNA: TGTGCCATCAGCGAATCGGACAGGAACACCGGGGAGCTGTTTTTT. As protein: CAISESDRNTGELFF.

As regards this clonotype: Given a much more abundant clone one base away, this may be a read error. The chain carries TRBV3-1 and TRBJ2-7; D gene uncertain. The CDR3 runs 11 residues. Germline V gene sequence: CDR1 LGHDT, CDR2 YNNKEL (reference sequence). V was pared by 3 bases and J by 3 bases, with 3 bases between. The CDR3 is CASSQNYEQYF. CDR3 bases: TGTGCCAGCAGCCAGAACTACGAGCAGTACTTC.